The 3 T cell receptor beta chains below were found in one sample sequenced in a study of identical twins. TCRdb reprocessed the 5' RACE reads via MiXCR and lists one record per CDR3 protein. The top ten clones hold over 0.25% of a sample with around 1.7 million distinct CDR3 sequences, about 32% of them seen once. Sequencing input: cord blood. The origin of the receptors is a newborn girl in good health.

This chain connects TRBV7-9 to TRBJ2-5; D not resolved. Per the germline V gene, CDR1 is SEHNR and CDR2 is FQNEAQ (reference sequence). Trimming removed 0 bases at V and 2 bases at J, with 13 bases between. The CDR3 covers 16 residues. The chain's CDR3 is CASSLAFPVAQETQYF. The DNA for the CDR3 is TGTGCCAGCAGCTTAGCGTTCCCGGTCGCACAAGAGACCCAGTACTTC.

In its sample, this clonotype was seen a few times. The chain employs TRBV20-1 and TRBJ2-4; D unclear. Trimming shortened V by 3 bases and J by 0 bases, and 9 bases separated the two germline ends. Germline lookup yields CDR1 DFQATT and CDR2 SNEGSKA (reference sequence). The CDR3 contains 14 residues. As DNA, the CDR3 is TGCAGTGCTAGTTCCTCCCTAGCCAAAAACATTCAGTACTTC. Protein: CSASSSLAKNIQYF.

The V call is TRBV25-1, the J call TRBJ2-1; 11 bases are a match to TRBD1. The better agreement between TRBJ2-7 and the DNA end casts doubt on the J call. Germline CDR1 MGHDK, CDR2 SYGVNS. CDR3 size: 16 residues. The CDR3, as DNA: TGTGCCAGCAGTGATTTTTCGGGACAGGGGGGTAATGAGCAGTACTTC. Encoded protein: CASSDFSGQGGNEQYF.